This entry features one T cell receptor beta chain sequence. It was with a sample-barcoded 5' primer and a J-beta primer mix that a second PCR of roughly 7 to 12 cycles was run. MiXCR, applied by TCRdb to the 5' RACE reads, yields one record per CDR3 protein. This sample has about 1.5 million distinct CDR3 sequences, with 35% to 45% found just once. The germline V gene has CDR1 SGHTA and CDR2 FQGTGA. The V end was cut by 3 bases, the J end by 6 bases, with 11 bases between. The length of the CDR3 is 13 residues. The data are from a study of blood T cells in healthy people across ages. The sequenced sample consisted of blood. The chain joins TRBV7-3 to TRBJ1-1; D might be TRBD1 (5 bases). The sequence was obtained from a woman aged 18-29 years in good health. The CDR3 bases are TGTGCCAGCAGCTTCTTAAGGGGAGCTGAAGCTTTCTTT. It codes for CASSFLRGAEAFF.